Presented here are 15 T cell receptor beta chains from one specimen sequenced in a study of CD4 T cells in relation to SARS-CoV-2 and coronaviruses. Assay: immunoSEQ multiplex PCR; the TCRdb copy retains only in-frame clones and omits some. Found here are around 25,000 clones, roughly 76% of them singletons; the top ten hold about 10%. CD4+ T cells from unexposed donors were obtained before the COVID-19 pandemic (2011-2018). CD4+ T cells were isolated from the cells after 10 days of culture. The antigens of these receptors remain unknown. The specimen sequenced was CD4+ T cells from PBMCs, cultured in vitro. All receptors derive from a human donor in good health.

This clone occurred once. J is TRBJ2-1 and V is TRBV4-2; perhaps TRBD2 as D (6 bases). With 0 bases removed from V and 6 bases from J, the gap between germline ends came to 15 bases. Germline assignment: CDR1 LGHNA and CDR2 YNFKEQ. The CDR3 is 16 amino acids. CDR3 sequence reads: CASSQEGRLGSNEQFF. Written as DNA, the CDR3 is TGTGCCAGCAGCCAAGAAGGGCGACTAGGATCCAATGAGCAGTTCTTC.

This clone came up a few times. This CDR3 is CASSQGEGVGVTGELFF. The CDR3 region has the DNA TGCGCCAGCAGCCAAGGGGAAGGGGTGGGTGTCACCGGGGAGCTGTTTTTT. This sequence joins TRBV4-3 and TRBJ2-2; a weak D match, TRBD1 (5 bases). Germline CDR1 LGHNA, CDR2 YSLEER. The CDR3 covers 17 residues. Trimming stripped 1 base from V and 4 bases from J, with 16 bases between.

This CDR3 is CASSPPALALNEQFF. In nucleotides, the CDR3 is TGTGCCAGCTCACCCCCGGCTCTAGCGCTTAATGAGCAGTTCTTC. The chain carries TRBV18 and TRBJ2-1; the D gene is possibly TRBD2 (6 bases). The germline V gene has CDR1 KGHSH and CDR2 LQKENI. Trimming took 3 bases from V and 7 from J, leaving 16 bases between them. The length of the CDR3 is 15 residues. Complete variable domain (other parts from reference TRBV18 and TRBJ2-1): NAGVMQNPRHLVRRRGQEARLRCSPMKGHSHVYWYRQLPEEGLKFMVYLQKENIIDESGMPKERFSAEFPKEGPSILRIQQVVRGDSAAYFCASSPPALALNEQFFGPGTRLTVL.

V and J are TRBV5-1 and TRBJ1-4, with a tentative D call TRBD1 (5 bases). The CDR3 extends over 14 amino acids. Germline values: CDR1 SGHRS, CDR2 YFSETQ. V was cut by 3 bases and J by 3 bases, with 9 bases left in between. CDR3 sequence: CASSWGDANEKLFF. CDR3 nucleotides: TGCGCCAGCAGCTGGGGGGATGCTAATGAAAAACTGTTTTTT.

The rearrangement links TRBV19 to TRBJ1-2, with a weak D call TRBD1 (5 bases). Germline-derived CDR1 and CDR2 are LNHDA and SQIVND (reference sequence). V lost 1 base, J lost 4 bases, and 13 bases lay in between. The CDR3 extends over 15 amino acids. CDR3 loop: CASSIVDRTSYGYTF. The DNA of the CDR3 is TGTGCCAGTAGTATAGTAGACAGAACAAGCTATGGCTACACCTTC. The full variable domain, with the rest looked up from reference TRBV19 and TRBJ1-2, is DGGITQSPKYLFRKEGQNVTLSCEQNLNHDAMYWYRQDPGQGLRLIYYSQIVNDFQKGDIAEGYSVSREKKESFPLTVTSAQKNPTAFYLCASSIVDRTSYGYTFGSGTRLTVV.

The chain combines TRBV29-1 with TRBJ2-5; the D gene is possibly TRBD2 (5 bases). The CDR3 loop spans 13 amino acids. Trimming removed 7 bases at V and 1 base at J, with 13 bases between. Germline V gives CDR1 SQVTM, CDR2 ANQGSEA. CDR3 sequence: CSARRVSQETQYF. CDR3 DNA: TGCAGCGCAAGGCGGGTATCCCAAGAGACCCAGTACTTC.

The V and J genes are TRBV3-1 (or the pseudogene TRBV3-2) and TRBJ2-1, with 13 bases aligning to TRBD2. Germline assignment: CDR1 LGHDT and CDR2 YNNKEL (reference sequence). This CDR3 spans 16 amino acids. Germline trimming cut 4 bases from V and 4 bases from J; bases unmatched to any gene: 4. For the CDR3, the DNA is TGTGCCAGCAGCCTAACTAGCGGGGGGGCTTACAATGAGCAGTTCTTC. Amino acids: CASSLTSGGAYNEQFF.

This clone came up a few times. The V and J genes are TRBV6-1 and TRBJ1-5, with D hard to call. Germline assignment: CDR1 MNHNS and CDR2 SASEGT. This CDR3 is built from 17 residues. Trimming stripped 2 bases from V and 0 bases from J, with 14 bases between. CDR3 nucleotide sequence: TGTGCCAGCAGTGAAATGAAAGGTCTTGGTAGCAATCAGCCCCAGCATTTT. It codes for CASSEMKGLGSNQPQHF.

This clone was observed a single time. This chain links TRBV5-6 with TRBJ1-4; possible D gene TRBD1, 6 bases. The CDR3 extends over 16 amino acids. Trimming removed 4 bases from V and 7 bases from J, with 20 bases in between. CDR1 SGHDT and CDR2 YYEEEE come from the germline V gene. The CDR3 region is CASSPTPTGAREKLFF. DNA for the CDR3: TGTGCCAGCAGCCCAACTCCGACGGGGGCGCGTGAAAAACTGTTTTTT.

The chain carries TRBV2 and TRBJ2-7, with D possibly matching TRBD1 (5 bases). This CDR3 comprises 12 residues. CDR1 and CDR2 from the germline V gene are SNHLY and FYNNEI. The V end lost 4 bases, the J end lost 3 bases, and 7 bases lay between the germline ends. CDR3 sequence: CASSAQGYEQYF. The CDR3 nucleotides are TGTGCCAGCAGTGCGCAGGGCTACGAGCAGTACTTC.

The rearrangement joins TRBV7-8 to TRBJ2-3; tentative D call: TRBD2 (6 bases). The CDR3 is 17 amino acids. Per the germline V gene, CDR1 is SGHVS and CDR2 is FQNEAQ. V was trimmed by 1 base and J by 1 base, leaving 15 bases between them. The CDR3 DNA follows: TGTGCCAGCAGCTTAGTAACGGGAGTTAGGGGCACAGATACGCAGTATTTT. Protein product: CASSLVTGVRGTDTQYF.

CDR3 residues: CASSYGARDGRSNQPQHF. DNA for the CDR3: TGTGCCAGCAGTTACGGGGCCAGGGACGGCAGGAGCAATCAGCCCCAGCATTTT. The chain combines TRBV6-2 or TRBV6-3 with TRBJ1-5; a weak D match, TRBD1 (5 bases). CDR1 is MNHEY, CDR2 SVGEGT, per germline. V lost 2 bases, J lost 1 base, and 18 bases lay in between. The CDR3 is 18 amino acids.

This sequence joins TRBV20-1 and TRBJ2-1; TRBD1 aligns across 8 bases. The CDR3 is 13 amino acids. V trimming: 3 bases; J trimming: 7 bases; junction bases outside the gene matches: 5. Per germline, CDR1 DFQATT and CDR2 SNEGSKA (reference sequence). This chain's CDR3 is CSASGQGRNEQFF. CDR3 coding DNA: TGCAGTGCTAGTGGACAGGGAAGGAATGAGCAGTTCTTC.

The V gene is TRBV28, the J gene TRBJ1-1; D possibly corresponds to TRBD1 (6 bases). The CDR3 covers 14 residues. V lost 6 bases and J lost 2, with 13 bases in between. Germline V CDR1 and CDR2: MDHEN, SYDVKM. The CDR3 sequence: CASSTGTYNTEAFF. For the CDR3, the DNA is TGTGCCAGCAGCACCGGGACATACAACACTGAAGCTTTCTTT.

The chain recombines TRBV14 with TRBJ2-5, with TRBD1 as a possible D gene (5 bases). CDR3 length: 13 amino acids. The V gene's germline CDR1 is SGHDN and CDR2 FVKESK. Trimming stripped 2 bases from V and 5 bases from J, with 9 bases between. The chain's CDR3 is CASSQSRAETQYF. CDR3 DNA: TGTGCCAGCAGCCAAAGCAGGGCTGAGACCCAGTACTTC.